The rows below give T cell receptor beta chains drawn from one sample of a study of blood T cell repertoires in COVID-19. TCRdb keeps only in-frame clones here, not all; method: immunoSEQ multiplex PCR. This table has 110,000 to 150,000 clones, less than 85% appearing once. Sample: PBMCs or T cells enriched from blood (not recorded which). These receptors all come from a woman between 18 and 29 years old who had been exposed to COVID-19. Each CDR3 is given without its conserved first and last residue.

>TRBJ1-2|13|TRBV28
ASRFPATANYGYT
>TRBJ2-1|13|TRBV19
ASSWGLAGAEEQF
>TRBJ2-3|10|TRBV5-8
ASSLEPGTQY
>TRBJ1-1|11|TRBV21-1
ASSLTRGVRAF
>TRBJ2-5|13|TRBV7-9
ASSLVPHREETQY
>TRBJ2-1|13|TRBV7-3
ASSLSGRAYNEQF
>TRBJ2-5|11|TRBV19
ASSTSGSAPTY
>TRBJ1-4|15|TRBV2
ASSSPYWDRPNEKLF
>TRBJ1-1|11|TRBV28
ASSGQGTSEAF
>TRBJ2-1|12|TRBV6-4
ASSDRGLAGEQF
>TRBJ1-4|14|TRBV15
ATSRERRGTNEKLF
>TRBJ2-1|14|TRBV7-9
ASSPLAGGPNNEQF
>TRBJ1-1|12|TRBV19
ASSMDRVATEAF
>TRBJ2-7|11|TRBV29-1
SVEAPLSYEQY
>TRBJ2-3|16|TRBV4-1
ASSQRGPREVSLGTQY
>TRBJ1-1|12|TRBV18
ASSKDRKNTEAF
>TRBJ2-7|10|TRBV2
ASRTGGYEQY
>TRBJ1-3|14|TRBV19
ASRPLDPGSGNTIY
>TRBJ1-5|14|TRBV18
ASSPPGTEPYQPQH
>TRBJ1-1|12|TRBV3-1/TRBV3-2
ASSQRQGAEKAF
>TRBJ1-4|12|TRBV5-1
ASSSGDSDEKLF
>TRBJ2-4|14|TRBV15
ATSRDTGSAKNIQY
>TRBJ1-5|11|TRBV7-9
ASSTGGDQPQH
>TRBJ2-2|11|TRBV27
ASSFLNTGELF
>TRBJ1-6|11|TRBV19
ASKGQINSPLH
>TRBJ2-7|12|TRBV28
ASKLTGNDYEQY
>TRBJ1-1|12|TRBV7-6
ASSLARGNTEAF
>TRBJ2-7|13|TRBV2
ASADRASGAYEQY
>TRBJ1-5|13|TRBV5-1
ASSLQGGGNQPQH
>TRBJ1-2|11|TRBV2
ASDLTGAYGYT
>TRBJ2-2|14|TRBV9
ASSVTSGTNTGELF
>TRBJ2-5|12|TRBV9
ASSVGQGPLAQY
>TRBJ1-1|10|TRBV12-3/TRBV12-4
ASTGWNTEAF
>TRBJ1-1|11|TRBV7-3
ASSPYVSAEAF
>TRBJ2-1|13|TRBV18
ASSPLAGEANEQF
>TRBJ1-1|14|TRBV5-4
ASSLMGTGGNTEAF
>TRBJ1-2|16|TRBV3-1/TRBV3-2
ASSPHSGGTFDSGGYT
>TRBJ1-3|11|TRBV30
AWIKSSGNTIY
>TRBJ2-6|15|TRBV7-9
ASSLGQGALGANVLT
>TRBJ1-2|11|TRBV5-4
ASSRDGAGGST
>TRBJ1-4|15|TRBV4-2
ASSLQDSTGGNEKLF
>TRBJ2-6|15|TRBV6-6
ASSPGDTKSGANVLT
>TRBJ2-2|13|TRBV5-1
ASSLQGPSTGELF
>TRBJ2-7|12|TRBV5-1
ASSYGGPYYEQY
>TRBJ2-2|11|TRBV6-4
ASSVRTTGELF
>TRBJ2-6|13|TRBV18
ASSPLASGANVLT